This T cell receptor beta chain was captured by sequencing in a study of shared clonotypes between healthy human individuals. The V gene end was trimmed by 4 bases and the J gene end by 4 bases; junction bases not matched to a gene: 12. The CDR3 has 17 residues. Germline V gene sequence: CDR1 SGHDN, CDR2 FVKESK. Profiled with immunoSEQ multiplex PCR; TCRdb holds only in-frame clones, not every one. The sample gives about 2.2 million clones, 90% to 95% of which show up once; 1.7% is in the top ten. Naive CD8 cells lacked CD45RO and underwent positive selection for CCR7, leaving out terminally differentiated effector memory CD45RA+ cells.

The chain combines TRBV14 with TRBJ2-2; 7 bases align to TRBD1. Material: naive CD8+ T cells from PBMCs. This TCR came from a man aged 18 to 29 in good health. Some clones in this sample may be carry-over from other donors' samples. The CDR3 protein is CASSLLTGVATTGELFF. The CDR3 DNA is TGTGCCAGCAGCCTCCTTACAGGGGTCGCTACCACCGGGGAGCTGTTTTTT.